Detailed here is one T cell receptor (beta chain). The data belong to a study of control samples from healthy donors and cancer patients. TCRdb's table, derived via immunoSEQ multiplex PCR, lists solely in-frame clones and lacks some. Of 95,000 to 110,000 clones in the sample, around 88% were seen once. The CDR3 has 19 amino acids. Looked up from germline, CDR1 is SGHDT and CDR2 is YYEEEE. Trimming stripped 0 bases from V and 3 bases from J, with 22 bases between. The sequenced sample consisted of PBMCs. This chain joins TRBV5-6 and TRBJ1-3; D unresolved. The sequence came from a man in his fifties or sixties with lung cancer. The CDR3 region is CASSLVTGSSPSSGNTIYF. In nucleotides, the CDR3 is TGTGCCAGCAGCTTGGTAACCGGCTCATCACCCAGTAGTGGAAACACCATATATTTT.